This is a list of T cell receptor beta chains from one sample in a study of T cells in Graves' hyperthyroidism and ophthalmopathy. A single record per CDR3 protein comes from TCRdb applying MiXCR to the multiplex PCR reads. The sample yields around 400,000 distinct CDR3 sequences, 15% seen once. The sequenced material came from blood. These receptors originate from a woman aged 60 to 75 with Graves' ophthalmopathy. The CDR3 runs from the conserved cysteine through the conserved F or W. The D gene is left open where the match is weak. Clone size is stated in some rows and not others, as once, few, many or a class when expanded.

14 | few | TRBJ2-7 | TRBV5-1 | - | CASRSRAGDYEQYF | TGCGCCAGCAGGTCCAGGGCGGGTGACTACGAGCAGTACTTC
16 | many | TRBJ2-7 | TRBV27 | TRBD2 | CASSSGTSGRAREQYF | TGTGCCAGCAGTTCCGGGACTAGCGGGAGGGCCCGCGAGCAGTACTTC
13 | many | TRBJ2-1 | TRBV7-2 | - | CASSREGGGEQFF | TGTGCCAGCAGCCGCGAGGGTGGGGGTGAGCAGTTCTTC
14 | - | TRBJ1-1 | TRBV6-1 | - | CASSFHRQNTEAFF | TGTGCCAGCAGTTTTCACCGACAGAACACTGAAGCTTTCTTT
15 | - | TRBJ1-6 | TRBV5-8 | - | CASSLGRFYNSPLHF | TGTGCCAGCAGCCTCGGACGGTTCTATAATTCACCCCTCCACTTT
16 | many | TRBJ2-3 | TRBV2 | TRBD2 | CASSDRRRGGTDTQYF | TGTGCCAGCAGTGACCGGCGGCGGGGGGGCACAGATACGCAGTATTTT
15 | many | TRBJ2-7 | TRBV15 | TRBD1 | CATSRSRTGFYEQYF | TGTGCCACCAGCAGGTCACGGACAGGTTTCTACGAGCAGTACTTC
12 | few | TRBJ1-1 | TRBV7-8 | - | CASSFPGAEAFF | TGTGCCAGCAGCTTCCCCGGGGCTGAAGCTTTCTTT
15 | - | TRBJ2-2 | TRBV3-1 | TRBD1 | CASSPTGGDSGELFF | TGTGCCAGCAGTCCGACAGGGGGGGATTCCGGGGAGCTGTTTTTT
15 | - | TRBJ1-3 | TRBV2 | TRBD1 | CASQEDRGPGNTIYF | TGTGCCAGCCAGGAGGACAGGGGGCCTGGAAACACCATATATTTT
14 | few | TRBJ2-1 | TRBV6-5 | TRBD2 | CASSYSGGRYEQFF | TGTGCCAGCAGTTACTCCGGCGGGAGATATGAGCAGTTCTTC
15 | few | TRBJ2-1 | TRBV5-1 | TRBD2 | CASSLLAGGNNEQFF | TGCGCCAGCAGCCTACTAGCGGGAGGAAACAATGAGCAGTTCTTC
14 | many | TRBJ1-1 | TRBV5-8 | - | CASSDVGDDTEAFF | TGTGCCAGCAGCGACGTGGGTGACGACACTGAAGCTTTCTTT
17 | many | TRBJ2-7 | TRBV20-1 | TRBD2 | CSARGPVGTSRPYEQYF | TGCAGTGCTAGGGGTCCGGTCGGGACTAGCCGGCCCTACGAGCAGTACTTC
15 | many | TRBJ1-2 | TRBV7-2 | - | CASSHDAALYYGYTF | TGTGCCAGCAGCCACGACGCGGCACTCTACTATGGCTACACCTTC
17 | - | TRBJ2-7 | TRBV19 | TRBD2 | CASSTGLAGLTSYEQYF | TGTGCCAGTAGTACGGGACTAGCGGGGCTTACCTCCTACGAGCAGTACTTC
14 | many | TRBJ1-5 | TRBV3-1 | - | CASSQGAGNQPQHF | TGTGCCAGCAGCCAGGGTGCAGGGAATCAGCCCCAGCATTTT
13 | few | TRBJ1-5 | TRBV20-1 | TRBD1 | CSAGQGFNQPQHF | TGCAGTGCCGGACAGGGATTTAATCAGCCCCAGCATTTT
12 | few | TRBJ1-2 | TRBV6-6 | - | CASSYENYGYTF | TGTGCCAGCAGTTACGAGAACTATGGCTACACCTTC
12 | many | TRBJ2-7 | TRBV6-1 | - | CASTRGPYEQYF | TGTGCCAGCACCCGGGGGCCCTACGAGCAGTACTTC
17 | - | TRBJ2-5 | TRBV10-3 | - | CAISESTRSDHRETQYF | TGTGCCATCAGTGAGTCGACTCGATCGGACCACCGAGAGACCCAGTACTTC
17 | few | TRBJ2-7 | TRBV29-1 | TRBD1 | CSVEVTHRGSTSYEQYF | TGCAGCGTTGAAGTGACTCACAGGGGATCAACCTCCTACGAGCAGTACTTC
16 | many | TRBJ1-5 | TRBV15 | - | CATSRDSGGRQQPQHF | TGTGCCACCAGCAGAGATAGTGGGGGACGTCAACAGCCCCAGCATTTT
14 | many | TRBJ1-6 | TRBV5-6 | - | CASSLGQLNSPLHF | TGTGCCAGCAGCTTGGGACAGCTTAATTCACCCCTCCACTTT
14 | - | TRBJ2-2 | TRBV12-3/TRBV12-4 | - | CASRPWENTGELFF | TGTGCCAGCAGACCCTGGGAGAACACCGGGGAGCTGTTTTTT
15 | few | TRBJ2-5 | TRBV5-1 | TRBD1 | CASSLTDRGWETQYF | TGCGCCAGCAGCTTAACAGACAGGGGGTGGGAGACCCAGTACTTC
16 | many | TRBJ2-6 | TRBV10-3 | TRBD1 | CAINPGGASGANVLTF | TGTGCCATCAATCCAGGGGGCGCGTCGGGGGCCAACGTCCTGACTTTC
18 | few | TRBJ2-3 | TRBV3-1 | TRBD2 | CASSQRSGLAGGHQTQYF | TGTGCCAGCAGCCAGAGATCTGGACTAGCGGGAGGTCATCAGACGCAGTATTTT
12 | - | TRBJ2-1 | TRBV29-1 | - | CSVEDIRPYRFF | TGCAGCGTAGAAGACATCCGCCCCTATCGGTTCTTC
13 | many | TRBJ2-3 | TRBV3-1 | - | CASSQSPPDTQYF | TGTGCCAGCAGCCAATCGCCTCCAGATACGCAGTATTTT
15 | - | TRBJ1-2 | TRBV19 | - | CASSVTGRLSYGYTF | TGTGCCAGTAGTGTGACAGGACGCCTGTCCTATGGCTACACCTTC
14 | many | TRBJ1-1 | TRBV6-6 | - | CASSYGLLNTEAFF | TGTGCCAGCAGTTACGGACTGTTGAACACTGAAGCTTTCTTT
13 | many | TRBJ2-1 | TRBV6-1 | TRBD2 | CASRSSGPNEQFF | TGTGCCAGCAGATCTAGCGGACCCAATGAGCAGTTCTTC
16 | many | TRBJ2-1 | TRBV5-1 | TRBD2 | CASSQGLAGSFAEQFF | TGCGCCAGCAGCCAGGGACTAGCGGGAAGTTTTGCTGAGCAGTTCTTC
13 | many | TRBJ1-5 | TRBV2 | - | CASQRGGDQPQHF | TGTGCCAGCCAGAGGGGGGGCGACCAGCCCCAGCATTTT
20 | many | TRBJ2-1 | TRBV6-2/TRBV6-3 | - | CASSYGSLGPLEVLRGEQFF | TGTGCCAGCAGTTACGGGTCTTTGGGGCCATTGGAGGTACTTCGCGGAGAGCAGTTCTTC
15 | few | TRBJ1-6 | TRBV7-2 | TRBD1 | CASSPRTGDNSPLHF | TGTGCCAGCAGCCCACGGACAGGGGATAATTCACCCCTCCACTTT
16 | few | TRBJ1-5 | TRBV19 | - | CASSPRGGPSNQPQHF | TGTGCCAGTAGTCCCCGGGGGGGGCCTAGCAATCAGCCCCAGCATTTT
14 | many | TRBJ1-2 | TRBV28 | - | CASSPRGLNYGYTF | TGTGCCAGCAGTCCCCGGGGCCTTAACTATGGCTACACCTTC
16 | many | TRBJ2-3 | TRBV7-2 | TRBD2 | CASSFAFGGSADTQYF | TGTGCCAGCAGCTTCGCCTTCGGCGGGAGCGCAGATACGCAGTATTTT
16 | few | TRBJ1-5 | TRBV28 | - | CASRTAGGLSNQPQHF | TGTGCCAGCAGGACCGCTGGGGGGTTGAGCAATCAGCCCCAGCATTTT
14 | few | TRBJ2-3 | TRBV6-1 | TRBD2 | CASRSSGNADTQYF | TGTGCCAGCAGGAGCAGCGGGAACGCAGATACGCAGTATTTT
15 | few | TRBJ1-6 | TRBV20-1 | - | CSARRISGEGSPLHF | TGCAGTGCTAGGCGGATCTCAGGGGAGGGGTCACCCCTCCACTTT
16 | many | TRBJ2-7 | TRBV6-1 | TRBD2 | CASSLLGLAGSYEQYF | TGTGCCAGCTCCTTACTGGGACTAGCGGGGTCCTACGAGCAGTACTTC
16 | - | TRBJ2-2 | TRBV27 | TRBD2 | CATRGTSGTNTGELFF | TGTGCCACACGGGGGACTAGCGGGACGAACACCGGGGAGCTGTTTTTT
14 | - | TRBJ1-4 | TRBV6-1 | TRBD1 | CASRQGNTNEKLFF | TGTGCCAGCAGACAGGGGAATACTAATGAAAAACTGTTTTTT
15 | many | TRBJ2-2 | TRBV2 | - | CASSDGGRDTGELFF | TGTGCCAGCAGTGACGGGGGGCGAGACACCGGGGAGCTGTTTTTT
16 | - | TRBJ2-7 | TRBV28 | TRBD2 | CASSPLSGSLSYEQYF | TGTGCCAGCAGCCCCCTTAGCGGGAGCCTCTCCTACGAGCAGTACTTC